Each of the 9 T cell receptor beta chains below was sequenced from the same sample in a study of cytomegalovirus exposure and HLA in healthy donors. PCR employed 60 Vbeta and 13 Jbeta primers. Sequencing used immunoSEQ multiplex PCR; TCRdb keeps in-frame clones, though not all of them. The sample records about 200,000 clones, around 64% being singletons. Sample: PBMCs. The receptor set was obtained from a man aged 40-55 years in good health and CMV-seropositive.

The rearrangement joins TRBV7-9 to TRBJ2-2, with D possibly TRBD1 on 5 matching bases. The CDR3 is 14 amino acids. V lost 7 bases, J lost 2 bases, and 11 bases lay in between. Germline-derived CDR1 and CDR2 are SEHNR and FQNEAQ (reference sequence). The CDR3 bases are TGTGCCAGCACCTCCCAGGGAAACACCGGGGAGCTGTTTTTT. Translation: CASTSQGNTGELFF.

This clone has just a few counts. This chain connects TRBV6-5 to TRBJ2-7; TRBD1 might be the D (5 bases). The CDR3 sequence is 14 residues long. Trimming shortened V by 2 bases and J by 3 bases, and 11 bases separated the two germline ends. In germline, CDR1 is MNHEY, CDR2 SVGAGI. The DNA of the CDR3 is TGTGCCAGCAGTTACAGTTCAGGGAACTACGAGCAGTACTTC. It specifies CASSYSSGNYEQYF.

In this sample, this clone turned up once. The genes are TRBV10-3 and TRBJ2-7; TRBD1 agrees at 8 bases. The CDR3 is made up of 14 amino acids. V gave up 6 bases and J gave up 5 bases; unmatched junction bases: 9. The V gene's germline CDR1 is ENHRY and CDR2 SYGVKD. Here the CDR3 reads CAISPGTGVNEQYF. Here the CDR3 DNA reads TGTGCCATCAGCCCCGGGACAGGAGTGAACGAGCAGTACTTC.

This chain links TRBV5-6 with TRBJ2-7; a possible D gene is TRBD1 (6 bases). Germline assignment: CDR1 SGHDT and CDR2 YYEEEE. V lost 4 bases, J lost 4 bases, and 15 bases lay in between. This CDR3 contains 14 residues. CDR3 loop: CASSPATGWYEQYF. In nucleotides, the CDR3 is TGTGCCAGCAGCCCCGCAACAGGGTGGTACGAGCAGTACTTC.

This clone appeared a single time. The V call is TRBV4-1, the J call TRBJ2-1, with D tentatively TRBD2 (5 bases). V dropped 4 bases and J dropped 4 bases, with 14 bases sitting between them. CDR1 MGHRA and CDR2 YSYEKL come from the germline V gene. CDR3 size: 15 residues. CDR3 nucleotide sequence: TGCGCCAGCAGCCCAGGCCGGGGAAATTACAATGAGCAGTTCTTC. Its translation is CASSPGRGNYNEQFF.

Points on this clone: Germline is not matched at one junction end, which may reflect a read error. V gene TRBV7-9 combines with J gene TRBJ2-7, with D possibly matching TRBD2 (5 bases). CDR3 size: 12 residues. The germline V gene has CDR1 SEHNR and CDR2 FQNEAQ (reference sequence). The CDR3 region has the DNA TGTTCCAGCAGCTTCCCGGGGAACGAGCAGTACTTC. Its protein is CSSSFPGNEQYF.

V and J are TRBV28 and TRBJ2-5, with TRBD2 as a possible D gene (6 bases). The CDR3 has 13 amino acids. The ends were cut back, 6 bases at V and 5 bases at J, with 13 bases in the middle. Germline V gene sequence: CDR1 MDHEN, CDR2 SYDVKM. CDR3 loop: CASRPGGVETQYF. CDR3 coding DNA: TGTGCCAGCAGACCGGGCGGGGTGGAGACCCAGTACTTC.

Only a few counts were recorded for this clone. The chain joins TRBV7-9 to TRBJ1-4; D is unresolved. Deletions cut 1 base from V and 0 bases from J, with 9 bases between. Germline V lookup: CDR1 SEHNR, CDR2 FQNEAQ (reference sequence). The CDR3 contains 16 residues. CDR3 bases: TGTGCCAGCAGCTTAGTAGGTACAGCAACTAATGAAAAACTGTTTTTT. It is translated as CASSLVGTATNEKLFF.

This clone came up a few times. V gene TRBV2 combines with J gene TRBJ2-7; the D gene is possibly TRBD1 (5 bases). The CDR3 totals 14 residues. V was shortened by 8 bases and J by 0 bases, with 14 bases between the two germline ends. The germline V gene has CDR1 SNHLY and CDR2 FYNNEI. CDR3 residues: CASGRGPSSYEQYF. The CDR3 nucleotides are TGTGCCAGCGGAAGGGGCCCTAGCTCCTACGAGCAGTACTTC.